This T cell receptor beta chain comes out of a study of beta chain features in type 1 diabetes. Expressed TCRB transcripts were sequenced because the entire RNA isolate underwent reverse transcription. Profiling relied on immunoSEQ multiplex PCR, and the TCRdb table lists in-frame clones only, not all of them. Of 620,000 or so clones listed, roughly 16% were seen once; the top ten hold about 0.097%. Sequencing was done on a sample of naive CD4+ T cells from blood. The clonotype comes from a man between 18 and 29 years old in good health.

DNA of the CDR3: TGCGCCAGCAGCCGGGACGTGGGAGGCAATCAGCCCCAGCATTTT. It encodes CASSRDVGGNQPQHF. The rearrangement joins TRBV4-3 to TRBJ1-5, with a tentative D call TRBD1 (5 bases). The germline V gene encodes CDR1 LGHNA and CDR2 YSLEER. Trimming pared 4 bases from V and 2 bases from J, leaving 12 bases between. CDR3 length: 15 amino acids.